This T cell receptor (beta chain) comes out of a study of T-cell memory formation after mild COVID-19 (dated by TCRdb to about 2021). About the investigation overall: Most TCR sequence clusters were specific to one of the two donors. T-cell clones expanding and contracting after mild COVID-19 in two donors were tracked by longitudinal TCRalpha and TCRbeta repertoire sequencing. Two young, previously healthy adult volunteers made up the cohort, one male and one female. Overall results and qualifications from the work: SARS-CoV-2 specificity of the second-wave clones peaking on day 37 was not confirmed. From day 15 to 85, contracting clones showed balanced CD4/CD8 phenotypes, whereas a second wave of clones that expanded from day 15 to 37 leaned towards CD4+. The study covered only two mild cases, and larger cohorts including severe cases with pre-infection samples were considered necessary. The detection of some responding clones in pre-infection memory suggests that pre-existing cross-reactive memory T cells joined the SARS-CoV-2 response. Contracting CD4+ clones appeared mostly in the CM and EM memory subsets, whereas CD8+ clones were enriched in EMRA.

Ficoll-Paque density gradient centrifugation was the method used to isolate PBMCs. Between the V and J ends, shortened by 10 bases and 0 bases respectively, the junction contains 12 bases. From its cysteine to its phenylalanine, the CDR3 spans 13 amino acids. Only the CDR3 region is kept as DNA, spanning 39 bases read in frame from base 1. CDR1 and CDR2 are read off the germline V gene as SNHLY and FYNNEI. A remark on this clonotype: This clone's antigen is unknown. Qualities for individual bases were not recorded, and no much larger clone is one base off.

These reads were obtained on an Illumina NovaSeq 6000. TCRalpha and TCRbeta cDNA libraries were constructed by 5'RACE with constant-segment primers, with sample barcodes and unique molecular identifiers being introduced. Trizol reagent was used to extract RNA from every sample. The libraries were amplified in two PCR steps, and the second step added a second sample barcode and Illumina TruSeq adapters. Sequencing of the libraries was done on an Illumina NovaSeq, producing 2 x 150 bp paired-end reads. On the authors' methods: With migec v1.2.7, reads were demultiplexed and then collapsed into UMI-guided consensus sequences. Using mixcr v2.1.11, UMI consensuses were aligned to TRA and TRB V and J templates and then assembled into clonotypes. A clonotype was counted as expanded or contracted only when both edgeR and NoisET called the clonotype significant, with the noise models trained on biological replicates. For edgeR calls, a false discovery rate-adjusted p below 0.01 and a log2 fold-change threshold of 1 were applied. As an exploratory analysis of dynamics, PCA with hierarchical clustering was applied to max-normalized trajectories of the 1000 most abundant clonotypes. Separately sequenced CD4+ and CD8+ repertoires were used to assign the CD4 or CD8 phenotype of responding clones. TCRdb took the public reads, trimmed them with fastp at Q25, ran MiXCR for clone calling and kept in-frame beta chains. Every CDR3 protein is listed once, alongside the most common genes and DNA of its rows. The V and J calls were not made by the authors but by TCRdb's processing. This sample has 350,000 to 450,000 distinct CDR3 sequences in its table, and 13% to 15% of those were observed once. The top ten clonotypes cover 20% to 25% of the sample.

Sequencing was done on a sample of PBMCs or a T cell subset sorted from them (not recorded which). The V and J segments used are TRBV2 and TRBJ2-5, and perhaps TRBD2 as D gene, on 5 matching bases. This receptor was identified in a man younger than 30 who had mild COVID-19 (a few samples of this study predate the infection). The sample titles of this study are shuffled in the database, so cell type and time point are left out; the donor was told from shared clones. Here is the DNA: TGTGCCACCGAGGGCAGAAACCAAGAGACCCAGTACTTC. It is translated as CATEGRNQETQYF.